These 14 T cell receptor beta chains were sequenced from one sample in a study of OX40 agonist ivuxolimab in advanced cancers. TCRdb's copy holds only in-frame clones and misses some; the assay was immunoSEQ multiplex PCR. Of 77,000 or so clones in the sample, about 93% were seen once. This specimen consisted of CD4+ or CD8+ T cells sorted from blood, obtained in a trial of the OX40 agonist ivuxolimab. The receptors come from an adult with an advanced solid tumor such as melanoma, head and neck, liver or kidney cancer.

The chain employs TRBV19 and TRBJ2-1; D is uncertain. CDR1 and CDR2 from the germline V gene are LNHDA and SQIVND (reference sequence). Trimming removed 5 bases from V and 5 bases from J, with 13 bases in between. The CDR3 sequence is 14 residues long. The CDR3 spells CASSSPSTNNEQFF. The CDR3 DNA reads as TGTGCCAGTAGTTCCCCTAGTACAAACAATGAGCAGTTCTTC.

The V and J genes are TRBV7-9 and TRBJ1-2; no clear D gene. CDR3 length: 10 amino acids. The V gene lost 10 bases and the J gene lost 8 bases, with 11 bases spanning the gap. CDR1 and CDR2 (germline): SEHNR, FQNEAQ (reference sequence). The CDR3 coding sequence is TGTGCCATTTTGACCCAGGGCTACACCTTC. Translating gives CAILTQGYTF. The full variable domain, rest sourced from reference TRBV7-9 and TRBJ1-2, is DTGVSQNPRHKITKRGQNVTFRCDPISEHNRLYWYRQTLGQGPEFLTYFQNEAQLEKSRLLSDRFSAERPKGSFSTLEIQRTEQGDSAMYLCAILTQGYTFGSGTRLTVV.

The V call is TRBV29-1, the J call TRBJ1-2; D unresolved. The CDR3 consists of 13 residues. Germline CDR1 and CDR2: SQVTM and ANQGSEA. The V end was cut by 0 bases, the J end by 3 bases, with 8 bases between. The CDR3 nucleotides are TGCAGCGTTGAAGATATGATGGACTATGGCTACACCTTC. Translated, it gives CSVEDMMDYGYTF. Variable domain in full (rest from reference TRBV29-1 and TRBJ1-2): SAVISQKPSRDICQRGTSLTIQCQVDSQVTMMFWYRQQPGQSLTLIATANQGSEATYESGFVIDKFPISRPNLTFSTLTVSNMSPEDSSIYLCSVEDMMDYGYTFGSGTRLTVV.

The chain links TRBV6-5 to TRBJ1-5; no reliable D call. V was pared by 2 bases and J by 11 bases, with 13 bases between. CDR3 size: 13 residues. From germline, CDR1 is MNHEY and CDR2 SVGAGI. The CDR3 nucleotides are TGTGCCAGCAGTTACAGCGGGCAAGGCGCCCAGCATTTT. Translating gives CASSYSGQGAQHF.

V is TRBV7-2 and J is TRBJ2-2, with D perhaps assigned TRBD1 or TRBD2 (5 bases each). The CDR3 is 15 residues long. V was clipped by 5 bases and J by 2 bases, with 12 bases between them. Germline-derived CDR1 and CDR2 are SGHTA and FQGNSA. CDR3 nucleotides: TGTGCCAGCAGCATGGGGGTTACCAACACCGGGGAGCTGTTTTTT. Its translation is CASSMGVTNTGELFF.

CDR3 residues: CASRNEARSDTQYF. The CDR3 DNA sequence: TGCGCCAGCAGGAATGAGGCCAGGTCAGATACGCAGTATTTT. The chain links TRBV5-1 to TRBJ2-3, with unresolved D. The CDR3 sequence is 14 residues long. The ends were cut back, 5 bases at V and 4 bases at J, with 14 bases in the middle. The germline V gene encodes CDR1 SGHRS and CDR2 YFSETQ.

The CDR3 DNA reads as TGCGCCAGCAGCCAAGTAGGGTCTGGCGAGCAGTACTTC. It is translated as CASSQVGSGEQYF. The chain recombines TRBV4-1 with TRBJ2-7, with no clear D. CDR1 and CDR2 (germline): MGHRA, YSYEKL. Trimming pared 1 base from V and 6 bases from J, leaving 10 bases between. CDR3 size: 13 residues.

The chain employs TRBV28 and TRBJ1-4; 9 bases agree with TRBD1. V shed 6 bases and J 3 bases; nucleotides not matched to a gene: 8. This CDR3 contains 16 residues. The V gene's germline CDR1 is MDHEN and CDR2 SYDVKM. CDR3 sequence: CASRSEQGAANEKLFF. CDR3 bases: TGTGCCAGCAGGAGCGAACAGGGGGCGGCTAATGAAAAACTGTTTTTT.

V and J are TRBV7-6 and TRBJ1-2; a possible D gene is TRBD1 (6 bases). V gave up 1 base and J gave up 6 bases, with 24 bases separating them. This CDR3 region has 18 residues. The germline V gene has CDR1 SGHVS and CDR2 FNYEAQ. Written as DNA, the CDR3 is TGTGCCAGCAGCTTAGTCTCGGCTAGGGGGATGGATTTGGATGGCTACACCTTC. Residues: CASSLVSARGMDLDGYTF.

The chain uses TRBV2 and TRBJ1-2, with unresolved D. Germline V gives CDR1 SNHLY, CDR2 FYNNEI. CDR3 length equals 16 residues. V was pared by 4 bases and J by 3 bases, with 18 bases between. The chain's CDR3 is CASSGSVVPRHYGYTF. The CDR3, as DNA: TGTGCCAGCAGTGGGTCAGTAGTCCCCAGGCACTATGGCTACACCTTC.

The count of this clone is one. V is TRBV7-3 and J is TRBJ2-7, with D perhaps assigned TRBD1 or TRBD2 (6 bases each). There are 14 residues in the CDR3. Germline V gene sequence: CDR1 SGHTA, CDR2 FQGTGA. V was shortened by 8 bases and J by 5 bases, with 19 bases between the two germline ends. CDR3 loop: CASAGTGWGDEQYF. The CDR3 coding sequence is TGTGCCAGCGCGGGAACAGGGTGGGGCGACGAGCAGTACTTC.

The gene calls are TRBV28 and TRBJ2-1; TRBD1 matches at 7 bases. CDR3 length equals 12 residues. CDR1 is MDHEN and CDR2 is SYDVKM in the germline V gene. Trimming cost V 6 bases and J 7 bases; bases outside gene matches: 3. Here the CDR3 DNA reads TGTGCCAGCAGCCGGGACAGAAATGAGCAGTTCTTC. Its protein product is CASSRDRNEQFF. The entire variable domain, with the rest obtained from reference TRBV28 and TRBJ2-1, is as follows: DVKVTQSSRYLVKRTGEKVFLECVQDMDHENMFWYRQDPGLGLRLIYFSYDVKMKEKGDIPEGYSVSREKKERFSLILESASTNQTSMYLCASSRDRNEQFFGPGTRLTVL.

The genes are TRBV13 and TRBJ1-5; D is unclear. The V end lost 0 bases, the J end lost 5 bases, and 8 bases lay between the germline ends. Germline loops: CDR1 PRHDT, CDR2 FYEKMQ (reference sequence). The CDR3 spans 14 residues. CDR3 in amino acids: CASSLGPKHQPQHF. The CDR3 DNA sequence: TGTGCCAGCAGCTTAGGCCCCAAACATCAGCCCCAGCATTTT.

CDR3 nucleotide sequence: TGTGCCAGCAGTTACTCTACACCACTTCGGTATGGCTACACCTTC. Amino acids: CASSYSTPLRYGYTF. This chain links TRBV6-5 with TRBJ1-2; no firm D call. The CDR3 is 15 amino acids. V lost 0 bases, J lost 5 bases, and 13 bases lay in between. Germline V gene data show CDR1 as MNHEY and CDR2 as SVGAGI.